Listed below are T cell receptor beta chains from one sample, sequenced in a study of blood T cell repertoires in COVID-19. Here immunoSEQ multiplex PCR was the method, and the copy in TCRdb shows in-frame clones only, minus some. The sample carries under 200,000 clones, about 86% recorded once. Sequenced: peripheral blood. These receptors all stem from a man between 25 and 39 years old with active or convalescent COVID-19. The CDR3 runs from the conserved cysteine through the conserved F or W. The order of the fields is V gene, clone size, J gene, D gene, CDR3 DNA, CDR3 protein. The D gene is left open where the match is weak. Size is stated for part of the rows, as once, few or many counts, or as a class when the clone is expanded.

v_call: TRBV11-2
clone_size: once
j_call: TRBJ2-7
d_call: TRBD1
cdr3_nt: TGTGCCAGCAGCTTAGCCCTGGGACAGGGGGGATACGAGCAGTACTTC
cdr3_aa: CASSLALGQGGYEQYF

v_call: TRBV15
clone_size: few
j_call: TRBJ1-5
d_call: .
cdr3_nt: TGTGCCACCAGCGCTGAGGGTTATAGCAATCAGCCCCAGCATTTT
cdr3_aa: CATSAEGYSNQPQHF

v_call: TRBV6-1
clone_size: once
j_call: TRBJ1-5
d_call: TRBD1
cdr3_nt: TGTGCCAGCAGTGAAAGGGCAGGGGGCTTGGGTTATAGCAATCAGCCCCAGCATTTT
cdr3_aa: CASSERAGGLGYSNQPQHF

v_call: TRBV27
clone_size: .
j_call: TRBJ2-7
d_call: .
cdr3_nt: TGTGCCAGCAGTTTAGGGCCTCCCTACGAGCAGTACTTC
cdr3_aa: CASSLGPPYEQYF

v_call: TRBV2
clone_size: once
j_call: TRBJ2-2
d_call: .
cdr3_nt: TGTGCCAGCGGGGCAGAAGGGTACACCGGGGAGCTGTTTTTT
cdr3_aa: CASGAEGYTGELFF

v_call: TRBV6-5
clone_size: .
j_call: TRBJ1-3
d_call: .
cdr3_nt: TGTGCCAGCAGACCTATTCGGAGCTCTGGAAACACCATATATTTT
cdr3_aa: CASRPIRSSGNTIYF

v_call: TRBV5-1
clone_size: .
j_call: TRBJ1-6
d_call: .
cdr3_nt: TGCGCCAGCAGCTCGCTGGACAGAGATTCACCCCTCCACTTT
cdr3_aa: CASSSLDRDSPLHF

v_call: TRBV3-1/TRBV3-2
clone_size: .
j_call: TRBJ2-3
d_call: .
cdr3_nt: TGTGCCAGCAGCCAAGTAGACGCGGTAGCTACTAGCACAGATACGCAGTATTTT
cdr3_aa: CASSQVDAVATSTDTQYF

v_call: TRBV30
clone_size: .
j_call: TRBJ1-1
d_call: .
cdr3_nt: TGTGCCTGGAGTGTAGGGGCAGGGTTAGACACTGAAGCTTTCTTT
cdr3_aa: CAWSVGAGLDTEAFF

v_call: TRBV5-1
clone_size: .
j_call: TRBJ1-1
d_call: .
cdr3_nt: TGCGCCAGCAGCTTGGACACGGGGAGCACTGAAGCTTTCTTT
cdr3_aa: CASSLDTGSTEAFF

v_call: TRBV12-3/TRBV12-4
clone_size: .
j_call: TRBJ2-5
d_call: .
cdr3_nt: TGTGCCAGCAGTTTATGGGGGGGCAGGGGGCGGTACTTC
cdr3_aa: CASSLWGGRGRYF

v_call: TRBV9
clone_size: .
j_call: TRBJ1-1
d_call: .
cdr3_nt: TGTGCCAGCACCGCTTTCGGGGGAAACACTGAAGCTTTCTTT
cdr3_aa: CASTAFGGNTEAFF

v_call: TRBV4-1
clone_size: .
j_call: TRBJ2-7
d_call: .
cdr3_nt: TGCGCCAGCAGCCAAGATCGACTCTACGAGCAGTACTTC
cdr3_aa: CASSQDRLYEQYF

v_call: TRBV7-8
clone_size: .
j_call: TRBJ1-2
d_call: TRBD1
cdr3_nt: TGTGCCAGCAGCTTCTCTCCGACAGGGTCCAACTATGGCTACACCTTC
cdr3_aa: CASSFSPTGSNYGYTF

v_call: TRBV19
clone_size: few
j_call: TRBJ2-3
d_call: .
cdr3_nt: TGTGCCAGTAGTATACAGGGGAGTCCGACAGATACGCAGTATTTT
cdr3_aa: CASSIQGSPTDTQYF

v_call: TRBV13
clone_size: .
j_call: TRBJ2-3
d_call: TRBD1
cdr3_nt: TGTGCCAGCAGCGGACAGGGAACAGATACGCAGTATTTT
cdr3_aa: CASSGQGTDTQYF

v_call: TRBV28
clone_size: .
j_call: TRBJ2-7
d_call: .
cdr3_nt: TGTGCCAGCATTCCCCCCGGGAGCGCGAGATACGAGCAGTACTTC
cdr3_aa: CASIPPGSARYEQYF

v_call: TRBV6-5
clone_size: .
j_call: TRBJ1-3
d_call: TRBD1
cdr3_nt: TGTGCCAGCAGGTCGACAGGGACTGGAAACACCATATATTTT
cdr3_aa: CASRSTGTGNTIYF

v_call: TRBV9
clone_size: .
j_call: TRBJ2-2
d_call: .
cdr3_nt: TGTGCCAGCAGCGCCTTACTAGTCGCTAACACCGGGGAGCTGTTTTTT
cdr3_aa: CASSALLVANTGELFF

v_call: TRBV11-3
clone_size: .
j_call: TRBJ2-3
d_call: .
cdr3_nt: TGTGCCAGCAGCTTAGACGGTATCGAGGAGGTCGGAGATACGCAGTATTTT
cdr3_aa: CASSLDGIEEVGDTQYF

v_call: TRBV3-1/TRBV3-2
clone_size: .
j_call: TRBJ1-6
d_call: .
cdr3_nt: TGTGCCAGCAGCCAAGTAAATTCACCCCTCCACTTT
cdr3_aa: CASSQVNSPLHF

v_call: TRBV3-1/TRBV3-2
clone_size: .
j_call: TRBJ1-4
d_call: .
cdr3_nt: TGTGCCAGCAGCCTTGGACAGTCCTATTATGAAAAACTGTTTTTT
cdr3_aa: CASSLGQSYYEKLFF